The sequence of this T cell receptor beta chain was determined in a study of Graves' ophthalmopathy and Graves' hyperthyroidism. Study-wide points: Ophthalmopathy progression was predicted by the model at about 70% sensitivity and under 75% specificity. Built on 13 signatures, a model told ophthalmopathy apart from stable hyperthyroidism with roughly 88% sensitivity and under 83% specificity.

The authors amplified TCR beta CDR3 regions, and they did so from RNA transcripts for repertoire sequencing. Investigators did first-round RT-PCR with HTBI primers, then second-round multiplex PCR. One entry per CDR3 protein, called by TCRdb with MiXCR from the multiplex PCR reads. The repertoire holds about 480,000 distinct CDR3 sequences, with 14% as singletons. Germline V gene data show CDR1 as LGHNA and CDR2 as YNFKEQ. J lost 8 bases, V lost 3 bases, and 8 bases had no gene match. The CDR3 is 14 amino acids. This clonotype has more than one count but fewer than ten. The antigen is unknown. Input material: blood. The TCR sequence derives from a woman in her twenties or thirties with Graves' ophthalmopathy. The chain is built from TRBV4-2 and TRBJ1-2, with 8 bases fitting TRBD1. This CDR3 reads CASSQEDRDGGYTF. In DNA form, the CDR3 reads TGTGCCAGCAGCCAGGAGGACAGGGATGGGGGCTACACCTTC.